One and the same sample provided the 21 T cell receptor beta chains below, sequenced in a study of T cells in Graves' hyperthyroidism and ophthalmopathy. TCR beta CDR3 regions were amplified from RNA transcripts. When the TCR CDR3 underwent first-round RT-PCR, the HTBI primer set was used. TCRdb ran MiXCR on the multiplex PCR reads and lists one entry per CDR3 protein. Counted here are about 300,000 distinct CDR3 sequences, about 19% occurring once; the ten biggest clones make up less than 45%. Specimen: blood. All receptors come from a man aged 50 to 59 with Graves' ophthalmopathy.

This clonotype was found many times. The V call is TRBV3-1, the J call TRBJ1-5, with D possibly TRBD1 on 5 matching bases. The germline gives CDR1 LGHDT, CDR2 YNNKEL (reference sequence). This CDR3 spans 14 amino acids. Trimming stripped 0 bases from V and 9 bases from J, with 12 bases between. The CDR3 loop is CASSQDDGGGPQHF. CDR3 nucleotides: TGTGCCAGCAGCCAAGACGACGGGGGGGGGCCCCAGCATTTT.

Only a few counts were recorded for this clonotype. The chain combines TRBV13 with TRBJ1-2, with D maybe TRBD1 (5 bases). The ends were cut back, 2 bases at V and 7 bases at J, with 17 bases in the middle. This CDR3 is built from 15 residues. Germline V gene lookup returns CDR1 PRHDT and CDR2 FYEKMQ (reference sequence). This chain's CDR3 is CASSLRRGASPGYTF. The CDR3 DNA sequence: TGTGCCAGCAGCTTAAGAAGGGGCGCTAGCCCTGGCTACACCTTC.

The chain couples TRBV9 to TRBJ2-1; 7 bases agree with TRBD2. The CDR3 has 14 amino acids. J gave up 6 bases and V 0 bases, and 3 bases lay outside the gene matches. CDR1 is SGDLS and CDR2 is YYNGEE in the germline V gene. CDR3 DNA: TGTGCCAGCAGCGTAGGCGGGAGTAGCAATGAGCAGTTCTTC. Translation gives CASSVGGSSNEQFF.

This clonotype was seen ten or more times. The chain joins TRBV19 to TRBJ1-5, with 7 bases matching TRBD1. This CDR3 contains 14 residues. The V gene end was trimmed by 5 bases and the J gene end by 6 bases; junction bases not matched to a gene: 7. Germline lookup yields CDR1 LNHDA and CDR2 SQIVND (reference sequence). The CDR3, as DNA: TGTGCCAGTAGTCCCAGACAGGGCGGTCAGCCCCAGCATTTT. Residues: CASSPRQGGQPQHF.

In its sample, this clonotype was seen a few times. The rearrangement joins TRBV7-9 to TRBJ1-5; TRBD1 is a possible D gene (5 bases). Trimming took 3 bases from V and 5 from J, leaving 8 bases between them. The CDR3 contains 13 residues. CDR1 is SEHNR and CDR2 is FQNEAQ in the germline V gene (reference sequence). The CDR3: CASSFSQDQPQHF. CDR3 nucleotides: TGTGCCAGCAGCTTTTCACAGGATCAGCCCCAGCATTTT.

This chain uses TRBV28 with TRBJ2-7, with D tentatively TRBD1 (6 bases). The CDR3 has 13 residues. V lost 5 bases, J lost 6 bases, and 14 bases lay in between. Looked up from germline, CDR1 is MDHEN and CDR2 is SYDVKM. As DNA, the CDR3 is TGTGCCAGCAGTCAGGGGTTTTTAAGCGAGCAGTACTTC. Amino acid sequence: CASSQGFLSEQYF.

This clonotype has just a few counts. V and J are TRBV5-1 and TRBJ2-5; D gene ambiguous. CDR1 is SGHRS and CDR2 is YFSETQ in the germline V gene. The CDR3 contains 13 residues. The ends were cut back, 6 bases at V and 2 bases at J, with 11 bases in the middle. CDR3 residues: CASTPTIQETQYF. In DNA form, the CDR3 reads TGCGCCAGCACCCCGACAATTCAAGAGACCCAGTACTTC.

This clonotype was detected many times. The V call is TRBV11-2, the J call TRBJ2-5; D gene unclear. Trimming left V 5 bases short and J 4 bases short, with 17 bases between. The germline V gene encodes CDR1 SGHAT and CDR2 FQNNGV. This CDR3 is 15 amino acids long. The CDR3 loop reads CASSPSVWVAETQYF. In DNA form, the CDR3 reads TGTGCCAGCAGCCCCTCTGTTTGGGTGGCAGAGACCCAGTACTTC.

This clonotype was recorded many times. The chain combines TRBV12-3 or TRBV12-4 with TRBJ2-4, with D maybe TRBD2 (6 bases). CDR3 length equals 15 residues. V gave up 3 bases and J gave up 0 bases, with 9 bases separating them. CDR3 in amino acids: CASSFGRKAKNIQYF. The CDR3 bases are TGTGCCAGCAGTTTTGGGAGGAAAGCCAAAAACATTCAGTACTTC.

The V call is TRBV28, the J call TRBJ2-7; D gene uncertain. Germline CDR1 is MDHEN and CDR2 is SYDVKM. Trimming cost V 3 bases and J 6 bases, with 12 bases left between them. The CDR3 is 13 amino acids. CDR3 protein: CASSFLRVSEQYF. The CDR3 DNA sequence: TGTGCCAGCAGTTTCTTAAGGGTGAGCGAGCAGTACTTC.

In its sample, this clonotype was seen a few times. This chain links TRBV18 with TRBJ2-5; possible D gene TRBD2, 6 bases. The CDR3 consists of 15 residues. Per germline, CDR1 KGHSH and CDR2 LQKENI. V lost 6 bases to trimming and J lost 1 base, with 15 bases between them. The CDR3 region is CASSRLPSVQETQYF. The CDR3 nucleotides are TGTGCCAGCTCCCGGCTTCCTAGCGTCCAAGAGACCCAGTACTTC.

V is TRBV25-1 and J is TRBJ1-6; 7 positions match TRBD1. J was trimmed by 9 bases and V by 3 bases; bases with no gene match: 8. There are 15 residues in the CDR3. Germline lookup yields CDR1 MGHDK and CDR2 SYGVNS. The CDR3 DNA reads TGTGCCAGCAGTGAGGTGACAGGGTCGGGTTCACCCCTCCACTTT. Protein sequence: CASSEVTGSGSPLHF.

The chain employs TRBV20-1 and TRBJ1-5; 7 bases map to TRBD1. The trim removed 0 bases at V and 1 base at J, leaving 3 bases unmatched. Germline CDR1 is DFQATT and CDR2 is SNEGSKA (reference sequence). The CDR3 is 15 amino acids. The DNA for the CDR3 is TGCAGTGCTAGAGATGGGACAGTAAGCAATCAGCCCCAGCATTTT. Protein: CSARDGTVSNQPQHF.

V gene TRBV9 combines with J gene TRBJ2-3, with D hard to call. CDR1 and CDR2 (germline): SGDLS, YYNGEE. The CDR3 has 14 amino acids. V was shortened by 4 bases and J by 4 bases, with 13 bases between the two germline ends. The CDR3 nucleotides are TGTGCCAGCAGCCCCCCCAGCCCCGCAGATACGCAGTATTTT. Its protein is CASSPPSPADTQYF.

The sample holds a few counts of this clonotype. The chain combines TRBV4-1 with TRBJ2-1, with 8 nucleotides matching TRBD2. V gave up 0 bases and J gave up 8 bases; unmatched junction bases: 9. In germline, CDR1 is MGHRA, CDR2 YSYEKL. The CDR3 is 16 amino acids. The CDR3 spells CASSQDLGRAFYEQFF. The CDR3 nucleotides read TGCGCCAGCAGCCAAGATCTCGGGAGGGCCTTCTATGAGCAGTTCTTC.

The table lists this clonotype with a few counts. This chain uses TRBV30 with TRBJ1-2; 9 positions match TRBD1. Trimming took 7 bases from V and 7 from J; bases not matched to a gene: 16. The CDR3 loop spans 15 amino acids. Germline V gene lookup returns CDR1 GTSNPN and CDR2 SVGIG (reference sequence). In DNA, the CDR3 is TGTGCCTCAACGCGGAAGGGGACAGGGATGAGTGGCTACACCTTC. Translating it yields CASTRKGTGMSGYTF.

Remarks on this clonotype: The CDR3 carries no conserved terminal phenylalanine or tryptophan, so it likely arises from a read error. This chain uses TRBV18 with TRBJ1-1; no clear D. The CDR3 covers 14 residues. The germline V gene encodes CDR1 KGHSH and CDR2 LQKENI. V gave up 4 bases and J gave up 0 bases, with 9 bases separating them. The CDR3 DNA follows: TGTGCCAGCTCACAGAAAAACATGAACACTGAAGCTTTCTCT. It yields the protein CASSQKNMNTEAFS.

This clonotype was found a few times. In nucleotides, the CDR3 is TGCAGTGCTAGACGGGACTTCAGCTCCTACGAGCAGTACTTC. Translation gives CSARRDFSSYEQYF. This rearrangement joins TRBV20-1 to TRBJ2-7; D might be TRBD2 (6 bases). Trimming shortened V by 2 bases and J by 0 bases, and 11 bases separated the two germline ends. Per germline, CDR1 DFQATT and CDR2 SNEGSKA (reference sequence). The CDR3 has 14 amino acids.

This clonotype was picked up a small number of times. The chain combines TRBV13 with TRBJ1-2; D may be TRBD1 (6 bases). CDR1 is PRHDT and CDR2 is FYEKMQ in the germline V gene (reference sequence). V lost 5 bases and J lost 5, with 12 bases in between. The CDR3 has 13 amino acids. CDR3 sequence: CASSGQGKYGYTF. CDR3 DNA sequence: TGTGCCAGCAGCGGGCAGGGGAAGTATGGCTACACCTTC.

This clonotype occurred a few times. V is TRBV28 and J is TRBJ2-5; D unresolved. The V and J ends lost 6 bases and 0 bases respectively, with 8 bases between them. Germline assignment: CDR1 MDHEN and CDR2 SYDVKM. The CDR3 is 13 amino acids. The CDR3 nucleotides are TGTGCCAGCAGCCAACAGAACCAAGAGACCCAGTACTTC. Translated: CASSQQNQETQYF.

This clonotype was picked up a small number of times. J is TRBJ1-2 and V is TRBV29-1; D uncertain. Germline assignment: CDR1 SQVTM and CDR2 ANQGSEA. The V gene lost 7 bases and the J gene lost 5 bases, with 11 bases spanning the gap. The CDR3 is 11 amino acids. This CDR3 is CSGLGLYGYTF. The DNA of the CDR3 is TGCAGCGGGCTAGGGCTGTATGGCTACACCTTC.